These 6 T cell receptor beta chains came from one sample sequenced in a study of T cell changes during pregnancy in multiple sclerosis. Only in-frame clones appear in the TCRdb table, and some are missing; sequencing was by immunoSEQ multiplex PCR. The data hold under 55,000 clones, with roughly nine tenths observed a single time. The sample here was CD8+ T cells from peripheral blood mononuclear cells, taken after pregnancy. The origin of the receptors is a female donor with multiple sclerosis, enrolled in a pregnancy study.

The V gene is TRBV5-5, the J gene TRBJ1-5; TRBD1 might be the D (6 bases). The CDR3 is 15 amino acids. Germline CDR1 is SGHKS and CDR2 is YYEKEE (reference sequence). Deletions cut 8 bases from V and 0 bases from J, with 15 bases between. Written as DNA, the CDR3 is TGTGCCAGTAGCGAGGGGGTATCTAGCAATCAGCCCCAGCATTTT. Translating it yields CASSEGVSSNQPQHF. Full variable domain (rest looked up from reference TRBV5-5 and TRBJ1-5): DAGVTQSPTHLIKTRGQQVTLRCSPISGHKSVSWYQQVLGQGPQFIFQYYEKEERGRGNFPDRFSARQFPNYSSELNVNALLLGDSALYLCASSEGVSSNQPQHFGDGTRLSIL.

The genes are TRBV2 and TRBJ1-6; TRBD1 agrees at 8 bases. There are 14 residues in the CDR3. The V and J ends lost 4 bases and 7 bases, in that order; junction bases with no gene match: 3. Per the germline V gene, CDR1 is SNHLY and CDR2 is FYNNEI. DNA for the CDR3: TGTGCCAGCAGTGGGGACAGGTGGAATTCACCCCTCCACTTT. Its translation: CASSGDRWNSPLHF. Combining the CDR3 with reference TRBV2 and TRBJ1-6 gives the whole variable domain EPEVTQTPSHQVTQMGQEVILRCVPISNHLYFYWYRQILGQKVEFLVSFYNNEISEKSEIFDDQFSVERPDGSNFTLKIRSTKLEDSAMYFCASSGDRWNSPLHFGNGTRLTVT.

CDR3 nucleotide sequence: TGTGCCAGCAGCTTGGCCTCAGGCTACCAAGAGACCCAGTACTTC. Translation gives CASSLASGYQETQYF. The V and J genes are TRBV5-4 and TRBJ2-5; D remains unclear. The CDR3 contains 15 residues. Germline assignment: CDR1 SGHNT and CDR2 YYREEE (reference sequence). Trimming shortened V by 0 bases and J by 0 bases, and 9 bases separated the two germline ends.

This sequence joins TRBV18 and TRBJ1-2, with 7 bases that match TRBD1. Germline V gives CDR1 KGHSH, CDR2 LQKENI. The V segment lost 2 bases and the J segment 1 base; nucleotides outside the gene matches: 10. The CDR3 extends over 17 amino acids. The CDR3 coding sequence is TGTGCCAGCTCACCAGTCTCCCCCACAGGGGTTAACTATGGCTACACCTTC. Its protein product is CASSPVSPTGVNYGYTF.

The rearrangement joins TRBV10-2 to TRBJ2-2; tentative D call: TRBD1 (6 bases). Germline lookup yields CDR1 WSHSY and CDR2 SAAADI. Trimming took 6 bases from V and 6 from J, leaving 11 bases between them. This CDR3 comprises 13 residues. The CDR3 loop is CASRDTGSGELFF. The CDR3 DNA follows: TGCGCCAGCAGGGATACAGGGTCCGGGGAGCTGTTTTTT.

This clone has just one count. The chain recombines TRBV13 with TRBJ2-3; tentative D call: TRBD1 (6 bases). V was cut by 8 bases and J by 4 bases, with 13 bases left in between. CDR3 size: 13 residues. Germline V gene data show CDR1 as PRHDT and CDR2 as FYEKMQ (reference sequence). The CDR3 here is CASSGHRSDTQYF. In DNA form, the CDR3 reads TGTGCCAGCTCGGGACACCGCTCAGATACGCAGTATTTT.